This passage covers 16 T cell receptor beta chains from one sample sequenced in a study of response to subunit inactivated influenza vaccine. From the RT-PCR reads, TCRdb called clonotypes with MiXCR, one entry per CDR3 protein. Here the sample spans hundreds of thousands of distinct CDR3 sequences, roughly 12% being singletons. The sample consisted of PBMCs from blood, taken on the day of vaccination. These receptors came from a man between 50 and 59 years old who received an inactivated influenza vaccine.

This clonotype was detected only a few times. The chain links TRBV6-5 to TRBJ2-1; tentatively, D is TRBD1 (5 bases). The CDR3 consists of 17 residues. Per germline, CDR1 MNHEY and CDR2 SVGAGI. V lost 0 bases to trimming and J lost 0 bases, with 12 bases between them. DNA of the CDR3: TGTGCCAGCAGTTACTCAGCCGGCAGGGACTCCTACAATGAGCAGTTCTTC. Its translation: CASSYSAGRDSYNEQFF.

The V call is TRBV5-1, the J call TRBJ1-1; no clear D. The V gene's germline CDR1 is SGHRS and CDR2 YFSETQ. Trimming removed 4 bases from V and 4 bases from J, with 14 bases in between. The length of the CDR3 is 14 residues. CDR3 residues: CASSVEGRSTEAFF. The CDR3 bases are TGCGCCAGCAGCGTGGAAGGGAGAAGCACTGAAGCTTTCTTT.

There are a few counts of this clonotype. This sequence joins TRBV4-2 and TRBJ1-2, with D hard to call. This CDR3 spans 14 amino acids. Germline values: CDR1 LGHNA, CDR2 YNFKEQ. V was shortened by 0 bases and J by 0 bases, with 5 bases between the two germline ends. CDR3 bases: TGTGCCAGCAGCCAAGATTTGACTAACTATGGCTACACCTTC. Translation: CASSQDLTNYGYTF.

V is TRBV11-2 and J is TRBJ2-3, with a weak D call TRBD2 (5 bases). Germline-derived CDR1 and CDR2 are SGHAT and FQNNGV. This CDR3 has 15 amino acids. V was cut by 2 bases and J by 1 base, with 10 bases left in between. The CDR3 sequence is CASSLFGIGTDTQYF. The DNA for the CDR3 is TGTGCCAGCAGCTTATTCGGGATCGGCACAGATACGCAGTATTTT. Complete variable domain (other parts from reference TRBV11-2 and TRBJ2-3): EAGVAQSPRYKIIEKRQSVAFWCNPISGHATLYWYQQILGQGPKLLIQFQNNGVVDDSQLPKDRFSAERLKGVDSTLKIQPAKLEDSAVYLCASSLFGIGTDTQYFGPGTRLTVL.

As to this clonotype: A much more abundant neighbour one base away suggests this may be a read error. The CDR3 bases are TGTGCCAGCACTCGAGGGACGGAAGCTAGCACAGATACGCAGAATTTT. Amino acids: CASTRGTEASTDTQNF. This chain connects TRBV2 to TRBJ2-3, with D perhaps being TRBD1 or TRBD2 (5 bases each). The germline V gene encodes CDR1 SNHLY and CDR2 FYNNEI. The CDR3 loop spans 16 amino acids.

Written as DNA, the CDR3 is TGCGCCAGCAGCCAAATACAGGGCGCAGATACGCAGTATTTT. Amino acids: CASSQIQGADTQYF. This chain connects TRBV4-1 to TRBJ2-3; a weak D match, TRBD1 (6 bases). Germline V gene lookup returns CDR1 MGHRA and CDR2 YSYEKL. The CDR3 totals 14 residues. V gave up 2 bases and J gave up 4 bases, with 10 bases separating them.

There are a few counts of this clonotype. This rearrangement joins TRBV29-1 to TRBJ2-7, with D possibly TRBD2 on 6 matching bases. The CDR3 is 13 residues long. CDR1 is SQVTM and CDR2 is ANQGSEA in the germline V gene. V was pared by 6 bases and J by 2 bases, with 14 bases between. The CDR3 loop reads CSVAGKITYEQYF. For the CDR3, the DNA is TGCAGCGTCGCGGGGAAAATAACCTACGAGCAGTACTTC.

This clonotype has ten or more counts. The chain has TRBV24-1 and TRBJ2-1; 10 nucleotides match TRBD2. Trimming at V came to 5 bases and at J to 0 bases, leaving 12 bases not matched to a gene. The CDR3 runs 19 residues. The V gene's germline CDR1 is KGHDR and CDR2 SFDVKD. CDR3 bases: TGTGCCACCAGTGGTCTAGCGGGAGAAACCCATAGCTCCTACAATGAGCAGTTCTTC. Amino acid sequence: CATSGLAGETHSSYNEQFF.

The V call is TRBV6-5, the J call TRBJ1-2, with D unresolved. CDR1 is MNHEY and CDR2 is SVGAGI in the germline V gene. Trimming left V 2 bases short and J 2 bases short, with 9 bases between. The CDR3 runs to 14 residues. In DNA, the CDR3 is TGTGCCAGCAGTTACGGTGCAGTCAACTATGGCTACACCTTC. Translating it yields CASSYGAVNYGYTF.

This clonotype was detected a few times. One end of the junction is discordant with germline, which a read error may explain. The rearrangement links TRBV7-3 to TRBJ2-1, with 8 bases that match TRBD2. This CDR3 has 13 amino acids. Looked up from germline, CDR1 is SGHTA and CDR2 is FQGTGA. CDR3 residues: CASSLTSGPEQFF. In nucleotides, the CDR3 is TGTGCCAGCAGCCTAACTAGCGGCCCTGAGCAGTTCTTC.

In DNA, the CDR3 is TGTGCCAGCAGTCTCGCGGGACAGCGGAACACCGGGGAGCTGTTTTTT. It yields the protein CASSLAGQRNTGELFF. The gene calls are TRBV28 and TRBJ2-2; TRBD1 is a possible D gene (7 bases). V was clipped by 5 bases and J by 1 base, with 14 bases between them. The CDR3 runs 16 residues. Germline loops: CDR1 MDHEN, CDR2 SYDVKM.

The rearrangement joins TRBV24-1 to TRBJ2-7; a possible D gene is TRBD2 (5 bases). The germline V and J ends were trimmed by 8 bases and 2 bases, with 15 bases remaining between them. Germline CDR1 reads KGHDR; CDR2 reads SFDVKD. The CDR3 spans 14 residues. CDR3 coding DNA: TGTGCCACCAATAAGGACTTTGCGGCCTACGAGCAGTACTTC. Translated, it gives CATNKDFAAYEQYF.

The J gene is TRBJ1-1, the V gene TRBV5-1; 7 bases agree with TRBD1. The CDR3 contains 14 residues. Germline-derived CDR1 and CDR2 are SGHRS and YFSETQ. J gave up 3 bases and V 3 bases, and 5 bases lay outside the gene matches. The CDR3 sequence is CASSSRRGHTEAFF. The CDR3 DNA sequence: TGCGCCAGCAGCTCCCGTAGGGGGCACACTGAAGCTTTCTTT. Full variable domain (remainder filled in from reference TRBV5-1 and TRBJ1-1): KAGVTQTPRYLIKTRGQQVTLSCSPISGHRSVSWYQQTPGQGLQFLFEYFSETQRNKGNFPGRFSGRQFSNSRSEMNVSTLELGDSALYLCASSSRRGHTEAFFGQGTRLTVV.

V gene TRBV12-3 or TRBV12-4 combines with J gene TRBJ1-3, with D unclear. The CDR3 has 14 amino acids. V was shortened by 8 bases and J by 6 bases, with 17 bases between the two germline ends. The CDR3 DNA reads as TGTGCCAGCCGCGGTTCGGTCGGTTCAAACACCATATATTTT. This gives the protein CASRGSVGSNTIYF.

The chain is built from TRBV27 and TRBJ2-4; either TRBD1 or TRBD2 may supply D (5 bases each). This CDR3 region has 14 residues. Germline CDR1 reads MNHEY; CDR2 reads SMNVEV (reference sequence). Between the trimmed V and J ends, which lost 5 bases and 9 bases, there was a span of 17 bases. The CDR3 DNA is TGTGCCAGCAGTCCCGGGACCGAGGGTACCATTCAGTACTTC. Translated, it gives CASSPGTEGTIQYF.

This clonotype was detected only a few times. The chain employs TRBV3-1 and TRBJ2-2, with D maybe TRBD1 (6 bases). Germline loops: CDR1 LGHDT, CDR2 YNNKEL (reference sequence). V lost 5 bases and J lost 4, with 11 bases in between. CDR3 size: 14 residues. DNA for the CDR3: TGTGCCAGCAGCGAACAGGGATCCACCGGGGAGCTGTTTTTT. Protein sequence: CASSEQGSTGELFF.